This T cell receptor (beta chain) stems from a study of T cells after yellow fever vaccination. CDR1 LNHNV and CDR2 YYDKDF come from the germline V gene (reference sequence). Unmatched junction bases numbered 1, after V lost 1 base and J lost 1 base. The CDR3 spans 15 residues. TCRdb independently ran MiXCR on the 5' RACE reads; one entry per CDR3 protein. Among about 550,000 distinct CDR3 sequences listed, over 15% were seen once. The TCR comes from a man aged 25 to 45 who received the YFV17D yellow fever vaccine. Specimen: PBMCs, collected 15 days after the yellow fever booster vaccination. The V gene is TRBV15, the J gene TRBJ2-3, with 8 bases aligning to TRBD2. In nucleotides, the CDR3 is TGTGCCACCAGCAGAGCGGGAGGGGGCACAGATACGCAGTATTTT. Encoded protein: CATSRAGGGTDTQYF.